Detailed here is one TCR beta chain. No cognate antigen has been identified for it. No base quality information exists; no much larger clone differs at one position. Each collaborating institution followed its own protocols to collect whole blood in K2EDTA tubes. For TCRbeta analysis, collaborators shipped samples as frozen whole blood, isolated PBMCs, or DNA extracted from either of those sample types. This sample was taken from a study of blood T cell repertoires in COVID-19 (dated by TCRdb to the early 2020s). A note on the overall study: Samples from collaborators originated in the United States, Italy and Spain and spanned both the acute and convalescent phases of COVID-19. The dataset comprised deeply sampled blood TCRbeta repertoires from subjects exposed to, actively infected with, or recovered from COVID-19. The material from the prospective study consisted of cDNA or gDNA derived from T cells, B-cell-depleted T cells, or PBMCs. Where HLA class I and class II types were available, the types were taken from metadata supplied by the sample provider, not from assay-based typing. Samples came from the ongoing ImmuneRACE study (first 160 participants) plus 1,254 subjects from 6 global collaborators. Nearly every sample came with metadata listing a de-identified subject ID, COVID-19 status, age in years and sex. The repertoires were made available in a free public database intended to serve as a resource for research on the immune response to SARS-CoV-2.

Overall study results and their limits: How much clinical and demographic metadata was included differed by source and by participant, and the metadata was provided uncurated.

The immunoSEQ Assay, a bias-controlled multiplex PCR, was used to amplify TCRbeta CDR3 regions from genomic DNA. In the original analysis: Nucleated cell counts per sample were estimated from amplification of reference gene primers within the assay. To quantify the absolute abundance of each unique TCRbeta CDR3 rearrangement, sequence reads were collapsed and filtered. For each sample, productive Simpson clonality was calculated as the square root of Simpson's diversity index across productive rearrangements. TCRdb carries this immuneACCESS record with in-frame sequences only. Its versions omit some clonotypes, under half of them owing to an unresolved V gene in the studies checked, with the rest unexplained. V and J calls and clone size are given by that table; D and trimming were obtained from the DNA. The sample table shows about 130,000 clones, and roughly 87% are seen once. The ten largest clones represent less than 8.5% of the sample.

V sheds 3 bases and J sheds 2 bases, leaving 11 bases between their ends. Per the germline V gene, SNHLY is the CDR1 and FYNNEI is the CDR2. Inclusive of the bounding cysteine and phenylalanine, the CDR3 is 15 residues long. Of the read, only the CDR3 DNA is kept; its 45 bases are in frame from base 1. The chain joins TRBV2 to TRBJ1-3; confidence is insufficient to name the D gene. This TCR derives from a man older than 75 with active or convalescent COVID-19. Sequenced: peripheral blood. The DNA sequence reads TGTGCCAGCAGTGAGGGCACCACCACTGGAAACACCATATATTTT. This is translated as CASSEGTTTGNTIYF.